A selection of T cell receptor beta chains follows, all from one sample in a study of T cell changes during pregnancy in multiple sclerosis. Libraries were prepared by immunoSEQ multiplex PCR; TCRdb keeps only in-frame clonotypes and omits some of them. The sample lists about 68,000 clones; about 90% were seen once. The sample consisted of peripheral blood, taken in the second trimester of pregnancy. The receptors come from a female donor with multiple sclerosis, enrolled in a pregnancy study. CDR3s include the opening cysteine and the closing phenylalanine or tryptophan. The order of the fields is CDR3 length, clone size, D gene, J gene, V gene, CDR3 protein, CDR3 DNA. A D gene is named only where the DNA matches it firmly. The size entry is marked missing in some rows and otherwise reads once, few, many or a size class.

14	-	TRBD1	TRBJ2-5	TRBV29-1	CSGGDRGPEETQYF	TGCAGTGGCGGGGACAGGGGGCCCGAAGAGACCCAGTACTTC
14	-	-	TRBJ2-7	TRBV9	CASSVGPVSYEQYF	TGTGCCAGCAGCGTAGGTCCAGTATCCTACGAGCAGTACTTC
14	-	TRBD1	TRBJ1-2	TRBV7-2	CASSRIGTDYGYTF	TGTGCCAGCAGCCGCATAGGGACAGACTATGGCTACACCTTC
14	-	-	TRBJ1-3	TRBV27	CASSGGGSGNTIYF	TGTGCCAGCAGTGGGGGGGGGTCTGGAAACACCATATATTTT
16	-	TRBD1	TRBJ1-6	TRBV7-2	CASSLTGSLYNSPLHF	TGTGCCAGCAGCTTGACAGGGTCTCTGTATAATTCACCCCTCCACTTT
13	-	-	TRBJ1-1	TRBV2	CASSDQMNTEAFF	TGTGCCAGCAGTGATCAGATGAACACTGAAGCTTTCTTT
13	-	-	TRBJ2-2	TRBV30	CAWSSGNTGELFF	TGTGCCTGGAGCTCAGGGAACACCGGGGAGCTGTTTTTT
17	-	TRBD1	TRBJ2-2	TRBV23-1	CASSQSPQTGFTGELFF	TGCGCCAGCAGTCAATCTCCCCAGACAGGGTTCACCGGGGAGCTGTTTTTT
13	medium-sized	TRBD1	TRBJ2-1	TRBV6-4	CASSAGTEAPQFF	TGTGCCAGCAGCGCCGGGACAGAGGCCCCGCAGTTCTTC
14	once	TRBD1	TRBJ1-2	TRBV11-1	CASSLRQGVYGYTF	TGTGCCAGCAGCCTGAGACAGGGGGTATATGGCTACACCTTC
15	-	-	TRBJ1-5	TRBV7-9	CASSLGGAGDQPQHF	TGTGCCAGCAGCTTAGGAGGGGCAGGGGATCAGCCCCAGCATTTT
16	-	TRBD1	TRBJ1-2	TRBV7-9	CASSLDGTGILVGYTF	TGTGCCAGCAGCTTAGACGGGACAGGAATCCTGGTAGGCTACACCTTC
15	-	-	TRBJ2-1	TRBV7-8	CASSLVGGAGNEQFF	TGTGCCAGCAGCTTAGTAGGCGGGGCGGGCAATGAGCAGTTCTTC
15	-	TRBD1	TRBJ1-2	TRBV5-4	CASSLGQPHYYGYTF	TGTGCCAGCAGCCTGGGACAGCCTCATTACTATGGCTACACCTTC
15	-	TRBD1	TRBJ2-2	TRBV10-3	CAIGPGTVYTGELFF	TGTGCCATCGGCCCCGGGACAGTTTACACCGGGGAGCTGTTTTTT
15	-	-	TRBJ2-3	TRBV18	CASSPPTGSTDTQYF	TGTGCCAGCTCACCACCGACAGGAAGCACAGATACGCAGTATTTT
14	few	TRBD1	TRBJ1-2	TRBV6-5	CASRGTGGNYGYTF	TGTGCCAGCAGGGGGACAGGGGGAAACTATGGCTACACCTTC
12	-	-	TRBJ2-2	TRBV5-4	CASSLEHGELFF	TGTGCCAGCAGCTTGGAGCACGGGGAGCTGTTTTTT
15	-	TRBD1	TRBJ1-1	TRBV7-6	CASSKITGVRTEAFF	TGTGCCAGCAGCAAAATAACAGGGGTTCGGACTGAAGCTTTCTTT
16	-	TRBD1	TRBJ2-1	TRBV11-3	CASSFQSGTGLNEQFF	TGTGCCAGCAGCTTTCAATCCGGGACAGGGCTTAATGAGCAGTTCTTC
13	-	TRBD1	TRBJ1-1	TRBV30	CACYAGTGGRAFF	TGTGCCTGTTACGCCGGGACAGGGGGCCGTGCTTTCTTT
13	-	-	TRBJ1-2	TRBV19	CASRETVNYGYTF	TGTGCCAGTAGGGAGACAGTCAACTATGGCTACACCTTC
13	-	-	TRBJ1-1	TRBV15	CATSGQLNTEAFF	TGTGCCACCAGCGGGCAGCTGAACACTGAAGCTTTCTTT
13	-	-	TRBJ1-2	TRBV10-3	CAISESTGEGYTF	TGTGCCATCAGTGAGTCGACGGGAGAGGGCTACACCTTC
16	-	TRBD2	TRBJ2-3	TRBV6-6	CASSPTQLAATDTQYF	TGTGCCAGCAGCCCCACCCAACTAGCGGCCACAGATACGCAGTATTTT
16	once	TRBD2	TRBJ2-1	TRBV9	CASSATGGALYNEQFF	TGTGCCAGCAGCGCGACCGGGGGGGCCCTTTACAATGAGCAGTTCTTC
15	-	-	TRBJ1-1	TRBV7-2	CASSRSGSPGSEAFF	TGTGCCAGCAGCCGATCGGGTAGCCCGGGATCTGAAGCTTTCTTT
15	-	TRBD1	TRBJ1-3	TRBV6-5	CASSYSQGSGNTIYF	TGTGCCAGCAGTTACTCACAGGGGTCCGGAAACACCATATATTTT
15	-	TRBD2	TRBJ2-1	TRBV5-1	CASSSTSGSYNEQFF	TGCGCCAGCAGCAGTACTAGCGGGTCTTACAATGAGCAGTTCTTC
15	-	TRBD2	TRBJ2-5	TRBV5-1	CASSLESSGGETQYF	TGCGCCAGCAGCTTGGAGTCTAGCGGGGGGGAGACCCAGTACTTC
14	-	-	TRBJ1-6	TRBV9	CANSVIPYNSPLHF	TGTGCCAACAGCGTTATCCCCTATAATTCACCCCTCCACTTT
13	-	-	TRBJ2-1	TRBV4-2	CASSPSPGGHLFF	TGTGCCAGCAGCCCAAGTCCGGGGGGCCATCTGTTCTTC
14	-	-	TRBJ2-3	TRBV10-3	CAIKSTVSTDTQYF	TGTGCCATCAAATCGACAGTAAGCACAGATACGCAGTATTTT
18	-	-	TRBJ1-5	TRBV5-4	CASSLGGRGALGNQPQHF	TGTGCCAGCAGCTTGGGGGGACGGGGGGCGTTGGGCAATCAGCCCCAGCATTTT
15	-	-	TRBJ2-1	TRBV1	CTSCPWTRRDNEQFF	TGCACCAGCTGTCCTTGGACTAGGCGAGACAATGAGCAGTTCTTC
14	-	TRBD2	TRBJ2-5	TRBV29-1	CSVGVAGIQETQYF	TGCAGCGTTGGGGTAGCGGGGATCCAAGAGACCCAGTACTTC
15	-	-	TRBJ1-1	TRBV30	CAWSSPTSVGQEAFF	TGTGCCTGGTCCAGCCCGACCTCTGTGGGGCAAGAAGCTTTCTTT
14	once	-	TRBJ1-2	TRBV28	CASRLQGTNYGYTF	TGTGCCAGCAGGTTACAGGGCACGAACTATGGCTACACCTTC
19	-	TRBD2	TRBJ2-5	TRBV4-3	CASSQGLAGGPTSRLTQYF	TGCGCCAGCAGCCAAGGACTAGCGGGGGGACCCACCTCTCGATTGACCCAGTACTTC
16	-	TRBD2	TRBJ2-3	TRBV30	CAWSGLAGGGMDTQYF	TGTGCCTGGAGTGGACTAGCGGGGGGCGGGATGGATACGCAGTATTTT
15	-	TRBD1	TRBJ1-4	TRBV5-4	CASSRQGAFNEKLFF	TGTGCCAGCAGCCGACAGGGGGCCTTTAATGAAAAACTGTTTTTT
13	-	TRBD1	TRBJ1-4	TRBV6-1	CASNTGGNEKLFF	TGTGCCAGCAATACAGGGGGGAATGAAAAACTGTTTTTT
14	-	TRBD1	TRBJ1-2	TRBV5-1	CASSFGTGQGGYTF	TGCGCCAGCAGCTTCGGGACAGGGCAAGGCGGCTACACCTTC
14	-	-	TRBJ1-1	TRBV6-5	CASSYVEGGTEAFF	TGTGCCAGCAGTTACGTTGAGGGAGGGACTGAAGCTTTCTTT
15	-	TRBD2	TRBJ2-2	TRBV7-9	CASSRSGGGTGELFF	TGTGCCAGCAGCCGGAGCGGGGGTGGGACCGGGGAGCTGTTTTTT
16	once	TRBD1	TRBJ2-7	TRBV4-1	CASSQDRDSYVREQYF	TGCGCCAGCAGCCAAGATCGGGACAGCTACGTACGCGAGCAGTACTTC
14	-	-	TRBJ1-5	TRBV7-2	CASSYQGANQPQHF	TGTGCCAGCAGCTACCAAGGGGCCAATCAGCCCCAGCATTTT
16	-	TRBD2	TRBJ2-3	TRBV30	CAWSGTSGGSADTQYF	TGTGCCTGGAGCGGGACTAGCGGGGGGTCAGCAGATACGCAGTATTTT
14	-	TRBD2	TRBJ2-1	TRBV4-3	CASSTSGGQNEQFF	TGCGCCAGCTCGACTAGCGGGGGGCAGAATGAGCAGTTCTTC